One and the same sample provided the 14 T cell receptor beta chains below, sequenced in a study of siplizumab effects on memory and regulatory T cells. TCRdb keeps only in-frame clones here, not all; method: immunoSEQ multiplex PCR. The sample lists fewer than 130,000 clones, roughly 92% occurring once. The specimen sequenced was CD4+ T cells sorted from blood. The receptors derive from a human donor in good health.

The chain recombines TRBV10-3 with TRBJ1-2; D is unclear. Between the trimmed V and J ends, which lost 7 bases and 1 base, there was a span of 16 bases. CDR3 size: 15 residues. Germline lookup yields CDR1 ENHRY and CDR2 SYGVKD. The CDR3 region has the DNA TGTGCCATCACGGAGGAGGCCACCCTTAACTATGGCTACACCTTC. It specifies CAITEEATLNYGYTF.

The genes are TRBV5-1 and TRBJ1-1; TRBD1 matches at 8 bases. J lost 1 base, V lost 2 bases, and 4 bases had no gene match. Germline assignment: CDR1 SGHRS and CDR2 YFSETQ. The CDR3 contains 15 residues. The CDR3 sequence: CASSFSGTGNTEAFF. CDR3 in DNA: TGCGCCAGCAGCTTCTCCGGGACAGGGAACACTGAAGCTTTCTTT. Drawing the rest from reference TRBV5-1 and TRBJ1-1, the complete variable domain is KAGVTQTPRYLIKTRGQQVTLSCSPISGHRSVSWYQQTPGQGLQFLFEYFSETQRNKGNFPGRFSGRQFSNSRSEMNVSTLELGDSALYLCASSFSGTGNTEAFFGQGTRLTVV.

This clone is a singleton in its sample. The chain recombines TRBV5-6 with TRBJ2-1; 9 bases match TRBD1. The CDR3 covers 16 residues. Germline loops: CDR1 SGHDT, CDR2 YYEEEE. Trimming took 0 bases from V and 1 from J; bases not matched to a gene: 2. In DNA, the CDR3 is TGTGCCAGCAGCTTGGTAGGGACAGGGTCCTACAATGAGCAGTTCTTC. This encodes CASSLVGTGSYNEQFF.

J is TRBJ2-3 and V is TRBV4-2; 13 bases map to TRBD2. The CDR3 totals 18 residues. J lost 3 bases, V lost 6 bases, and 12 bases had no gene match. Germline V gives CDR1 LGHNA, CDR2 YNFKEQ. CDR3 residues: CASSRSGTSGVGTDTQYF. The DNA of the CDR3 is TGTGCCAGCAGTCGATCCGGGACTAGCGGGGTGGGGACAGATACGCAGTATTTT.

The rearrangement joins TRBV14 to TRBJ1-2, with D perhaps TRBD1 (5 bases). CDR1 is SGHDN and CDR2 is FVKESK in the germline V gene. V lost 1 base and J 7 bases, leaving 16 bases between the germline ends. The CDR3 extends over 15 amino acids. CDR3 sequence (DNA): TGTGCCAGCAGCCAAGCATCGCCAGGGAGGAGTGGCTACACCTTC. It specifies CASSQASPGRSGYTF.

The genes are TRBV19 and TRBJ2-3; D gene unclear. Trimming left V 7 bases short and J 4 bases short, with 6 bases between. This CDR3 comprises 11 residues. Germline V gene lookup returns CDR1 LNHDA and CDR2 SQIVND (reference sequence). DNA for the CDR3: TGTGCCAGTACGGGCGCAGATACGCAGTATTTT. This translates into CASTGADTQYF.

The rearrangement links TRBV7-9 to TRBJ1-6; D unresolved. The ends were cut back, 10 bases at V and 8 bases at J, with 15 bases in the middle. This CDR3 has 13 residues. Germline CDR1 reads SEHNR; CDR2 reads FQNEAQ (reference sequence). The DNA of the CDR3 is TGTGCCACGTCCGTGGAGGCCCATTCACCCCTCCACTTT. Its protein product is CATSVEAHSPLHF. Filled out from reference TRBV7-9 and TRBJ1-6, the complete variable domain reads DTGVSQNPRHKITKRGQNVTFRCDPISEHNRLYWYRQTLGQGPEFLTYFQNEAQLEKSRLLSDRFSAERPKGSFSTLEIQRTEQGDSAMYLCATSVEAHSPLHFGNGTRLTVT.

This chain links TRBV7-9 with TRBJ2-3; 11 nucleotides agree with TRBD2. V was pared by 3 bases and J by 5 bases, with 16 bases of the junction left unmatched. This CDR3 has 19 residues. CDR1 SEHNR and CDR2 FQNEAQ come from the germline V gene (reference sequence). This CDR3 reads CASSFLSVKLAGGIDTQYF. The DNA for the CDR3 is TGTGCCAGCAGCTTTTTGTCGGTTAAGCTAGCGGGAGGAATAGATACGCAGTATTTT.

CDR3 DNA: TGTGCCAGCAGTGAAGGAGGAACAGCGAATCAGCCCCAGCATTTT. Amino acid sequence: CASSEGGTANQPQHF. The chain couples TRBV6-1 to TRBJ1-5; no clear D. CDR3 size: 15 residues. Germline CDR1 and CDR2: MNHNS and SASEGT. V was clipped by 1 base and J by 4 bases, with 11 bases between them.

The chain's CDR3 is CASSLAGDTGELFF. The CDR3 region has the DNA TGCGCCAGCAGCTTGGCCGGAGACACCGGGGAGCTGTTTTTT. The chain combines TRBV5-1 with TRBJ2-2; D is unresolved. Germline CDR1 is SGHRS and CDR2 is YFSETQ. The CDR3 extends over 14 amino acids. Trimming took off 0 bases at V and 3 bases at J, with 6 bases between the two ends.

The CDR3 DNA reads as TGTGCCAGCTCATCGACAGGGGGCAACACTGAAGCTTTCTTT. Translating gives CASSSTGGNTEAFF. This sequence joins TRBV18 and TRBJ1-1; 10 bases line up with TRBD1. This CDR3 is 14 amino acids long. The V and J ends lost 5 bases and 2 bases, in that order; junction bases with no gene match: 2. Germline V gene lookup returns CDR1 KGHSH and CDR2 LQKENI.

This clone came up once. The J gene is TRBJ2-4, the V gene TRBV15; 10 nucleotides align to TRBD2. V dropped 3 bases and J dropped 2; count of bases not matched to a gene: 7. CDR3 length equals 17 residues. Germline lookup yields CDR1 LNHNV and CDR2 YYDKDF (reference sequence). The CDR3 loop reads CATSSTSGKSSKNIQYF. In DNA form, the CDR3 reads TGTGCCACCAGCAGCACTAGCGGGAAGAGCTCCAAAAACATTCAGTACTTC.

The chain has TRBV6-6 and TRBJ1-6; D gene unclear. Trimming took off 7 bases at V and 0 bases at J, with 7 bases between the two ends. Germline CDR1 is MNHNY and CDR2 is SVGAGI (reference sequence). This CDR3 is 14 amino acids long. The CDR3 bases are TGTGCCAGCACCGACAACTCCTATAATTCACCCCTCCACTTT. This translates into CASTDNSYNSPLHF.

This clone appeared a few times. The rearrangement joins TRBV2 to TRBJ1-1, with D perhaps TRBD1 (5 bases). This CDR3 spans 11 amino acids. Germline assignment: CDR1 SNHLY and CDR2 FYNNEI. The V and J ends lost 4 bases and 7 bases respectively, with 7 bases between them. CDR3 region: CASSGGVEAFF. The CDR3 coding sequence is TGTGCCAGCAGTGGAGGGGTTGAAGCTTTCTTT. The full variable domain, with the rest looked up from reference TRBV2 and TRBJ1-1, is EPEVTQTPSHQVTQMGQEVILRCVPISNHLYFYWYRQILGQKVEFLVSFYNNEISEKSEIFDDQFSVERPDGSNFTLKIRSTKLEDSAMYFCASSGGVEAFFGQGTRLTVV.